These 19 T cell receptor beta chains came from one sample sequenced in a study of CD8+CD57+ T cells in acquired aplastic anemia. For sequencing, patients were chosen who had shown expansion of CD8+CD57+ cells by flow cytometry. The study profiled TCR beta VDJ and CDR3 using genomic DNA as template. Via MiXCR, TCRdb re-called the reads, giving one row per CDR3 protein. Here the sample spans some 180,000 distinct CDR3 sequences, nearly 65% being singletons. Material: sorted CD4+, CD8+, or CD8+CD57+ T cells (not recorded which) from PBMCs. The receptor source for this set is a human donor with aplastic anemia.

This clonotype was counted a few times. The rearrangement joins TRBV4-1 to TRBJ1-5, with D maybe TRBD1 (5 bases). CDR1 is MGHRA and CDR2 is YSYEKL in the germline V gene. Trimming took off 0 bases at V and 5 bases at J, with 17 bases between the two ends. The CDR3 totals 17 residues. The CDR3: CASSQDFLGAGDQPQHF. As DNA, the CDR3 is TGCGCCAGCAGCCAAGATTTTTTAGGGGCTGGAGATCAGCCCCAGCATTTT.

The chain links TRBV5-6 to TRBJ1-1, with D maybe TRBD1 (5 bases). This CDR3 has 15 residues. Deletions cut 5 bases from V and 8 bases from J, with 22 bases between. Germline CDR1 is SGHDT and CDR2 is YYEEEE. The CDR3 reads CASSLTGTGGKEAFF. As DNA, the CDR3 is TGTGCCAGCAGTCTAACCGGGACCGGCGGTAAGGAAGCTTTCTTT.

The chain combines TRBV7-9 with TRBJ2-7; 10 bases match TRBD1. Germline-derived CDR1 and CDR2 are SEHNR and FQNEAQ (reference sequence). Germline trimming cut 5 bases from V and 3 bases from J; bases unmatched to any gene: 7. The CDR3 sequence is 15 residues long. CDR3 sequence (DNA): TGTGCCAGCAGCCGAAACGACAGGGGGCTCTACGAGCAGTACTTC. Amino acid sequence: CASSRNDRGLYEQYF. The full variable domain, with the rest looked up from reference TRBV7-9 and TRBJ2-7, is DTGVSQNPRHKITKRGQNVTFRCDPISEHNRLYWYRQTLGQGPEFLTYFQNEAQLEKSRLLSDRFSAERPKGSFSTLEIQRTEQGDSAMYLCASSRNDRGLYEQYFGPGTRLTVT.

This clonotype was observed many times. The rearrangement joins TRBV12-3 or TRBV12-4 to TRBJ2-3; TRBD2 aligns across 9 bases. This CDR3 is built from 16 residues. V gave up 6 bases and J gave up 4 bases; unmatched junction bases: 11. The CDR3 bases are TGTGCCAGCAGCCCGCTAGGCGGGGGGGCCTCAGATACGCAGTATTTT. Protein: CASSPLGGGASDTQYF.

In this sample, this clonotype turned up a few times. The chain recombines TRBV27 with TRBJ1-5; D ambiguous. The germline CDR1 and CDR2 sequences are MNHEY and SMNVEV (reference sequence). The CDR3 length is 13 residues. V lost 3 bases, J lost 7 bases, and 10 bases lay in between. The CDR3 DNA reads TGTGCCAGCAGTTTGGGGATACAGCAGCCCCAGCATTTT. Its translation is CASSLGIQQPQHF.

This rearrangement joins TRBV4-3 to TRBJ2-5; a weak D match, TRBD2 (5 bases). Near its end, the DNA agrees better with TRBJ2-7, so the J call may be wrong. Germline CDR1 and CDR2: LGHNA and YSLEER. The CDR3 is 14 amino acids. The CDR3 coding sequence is TGCGCCAGCAGCCATATCCGGGAATTCTACGAGCAGTACTTC. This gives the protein CASSHIREFYEQYF.

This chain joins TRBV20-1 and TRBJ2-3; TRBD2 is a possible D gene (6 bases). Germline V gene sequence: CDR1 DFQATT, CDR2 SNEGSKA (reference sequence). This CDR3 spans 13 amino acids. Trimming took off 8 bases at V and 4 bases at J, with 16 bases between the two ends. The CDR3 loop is CSLQAGTADTQYF. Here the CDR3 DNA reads TGCAGTCTGCAAGCGGGCACTGCAGATACGCAGTATTTT.

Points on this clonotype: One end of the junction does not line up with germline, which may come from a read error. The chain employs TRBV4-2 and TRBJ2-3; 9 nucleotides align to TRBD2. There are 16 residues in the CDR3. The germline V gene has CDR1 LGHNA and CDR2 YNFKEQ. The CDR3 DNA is TGTGCCAGAAGCCAAGAGGAGCGGGGGGCCACAGATACGCAGTATTTT. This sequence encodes CARSQEERGATDTQYF.

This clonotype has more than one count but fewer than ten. Written as DNA, the CDR3 is TGTGCCACCAGCAGAGCTAGACTTGTCGACGAGCAGTACTTC. It translates to CATSRARLVDEQYF. The chain joins TRBV15 to TRBJ2-7; D unclear. Deletions cut 1 base from V and 5 bases from J, with 12 bases between. Germline V gives CDR1 LNHNV, CDR2 YYDKDF (reference sequence). This CDR3 has 14 amino acids.

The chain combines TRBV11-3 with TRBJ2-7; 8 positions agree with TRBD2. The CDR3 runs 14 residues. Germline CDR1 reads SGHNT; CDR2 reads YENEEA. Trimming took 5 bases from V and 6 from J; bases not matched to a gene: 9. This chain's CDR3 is CASSAGGAGVEQYF. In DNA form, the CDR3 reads TGTGCCAGCAGCGCCGGGGGGGCAGGGGTCGAGCAGTACTTC.

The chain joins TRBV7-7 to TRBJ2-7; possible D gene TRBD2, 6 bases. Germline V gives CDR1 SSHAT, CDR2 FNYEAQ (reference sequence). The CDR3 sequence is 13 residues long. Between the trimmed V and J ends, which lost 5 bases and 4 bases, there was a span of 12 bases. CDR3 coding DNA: TGTGCCAGCAGCGCGGGACCAGGGTACGAGCAGTACTTC. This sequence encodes CASSAGPGYEQYF.

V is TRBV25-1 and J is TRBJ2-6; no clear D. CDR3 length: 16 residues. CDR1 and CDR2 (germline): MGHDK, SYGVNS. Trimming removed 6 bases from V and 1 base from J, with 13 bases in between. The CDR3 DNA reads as TGTGCCAGCAGCTTAGTCGCTGTATCTGGGGCCAACGTCCTGACTTTC. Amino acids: CASSLVAVSGANVLTF.

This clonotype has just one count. CDR3 sequence reads: CASSWTSANEQFF. DNA of the CDR3: TGTGCCAGCAGCTGGACTAGTGCCAATGAGCAGTTCTTC. This chain connects TRBV7-8 to TRBJ2-1, with 7 bases fitting TRBD2. V shed 4 bases and J 6 bases; nucleotides not matched to a gene: 3. The germline CDR1 and CDR2 sequences are SGHVS and FQNEAQ. This CDR3 comprises 13 residues.

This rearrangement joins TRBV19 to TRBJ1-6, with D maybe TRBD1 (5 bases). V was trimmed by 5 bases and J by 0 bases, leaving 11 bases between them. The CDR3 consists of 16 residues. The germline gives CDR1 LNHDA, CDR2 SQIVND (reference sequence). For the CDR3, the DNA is TGTGCCAGTAGTCTTGTGACAGTCTCCTATAATTCACCCCTCCACTTT. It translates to CASSLVTVSYNSPLHF.

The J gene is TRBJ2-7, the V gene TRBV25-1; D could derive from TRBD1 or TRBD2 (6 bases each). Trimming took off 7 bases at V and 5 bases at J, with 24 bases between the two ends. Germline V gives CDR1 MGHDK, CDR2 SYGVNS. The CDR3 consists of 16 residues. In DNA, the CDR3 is TGTGCCAGCACCGAAGGAGCCGGGGGCGCTTTGGACGAGCAGTACTTC. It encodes CASTEGAGGALDEQYF.

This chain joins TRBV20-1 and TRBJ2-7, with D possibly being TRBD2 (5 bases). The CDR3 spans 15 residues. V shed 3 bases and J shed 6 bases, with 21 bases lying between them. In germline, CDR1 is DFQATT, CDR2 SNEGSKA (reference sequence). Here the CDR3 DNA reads TGCAGTGCTAGTGTCCTTTCCCGGGGTAGGGCCGAGCAGTACTTC. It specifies CSASVLSRGRAEQYF.

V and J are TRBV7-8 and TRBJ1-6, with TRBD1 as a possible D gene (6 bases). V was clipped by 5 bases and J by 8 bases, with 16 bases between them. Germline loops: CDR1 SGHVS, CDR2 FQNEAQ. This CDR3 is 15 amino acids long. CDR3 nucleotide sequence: TGTGCCAGCAGCGACGTCCGACAGGTTGATTCACCCCTCCACTTT. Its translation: CASSDVRQVDSPLHF.

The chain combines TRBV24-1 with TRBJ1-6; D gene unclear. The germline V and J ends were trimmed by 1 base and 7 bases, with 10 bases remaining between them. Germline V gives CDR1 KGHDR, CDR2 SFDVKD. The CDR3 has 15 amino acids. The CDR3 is CATSDFAWPNSPLHF. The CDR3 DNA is TGTGCCACCAGTGATTTCGCCTGGCCCAATTCACCCCTCCACTTT.

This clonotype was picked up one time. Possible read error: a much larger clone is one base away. In DNA, the CDR3 is TGTGCCAGCAGTTTATTTTTTATCGTCGAGCAGTACTTC. This gives the protein CASSLFFIVEQYF. The chain has TRBV2 and TRBJ2-7; D gene ambiguous. The length of the CDR3 is 13 residues. Germline V CDR1 and CDR2: SNHLY, FYNNEI. V was shortened by 5 bases and J by 6 bases, with 14 bases between the two germline ends.